The rows below give T cell receptor beta chains drawn from one sample of a study of T-cell memory formation after mild COVID-19. Each CDR3 protein is one row after TCRdb ran MiXCR on the 5' RACE reads. The sample lists under 35,000 distinct CDR3 sequences; roughly 16% were seen once. The source material was PBMCs or a T cell subset sorted from them (not recorded which). The receptors were sampled from an adult who had mild COVID-19 (a few samples of this study predate the infection). Cell type and time point are not known. Each CDR3 is given with its conserved first and last residue. A D gene is named only where the DNA matches it firmly. Expanded clones get a size class; other rows say once, few or many, or leave the size out.

D gene,J gene,clone size,V gene,CDR3 protein,CDR3 DNA
-,TRBJ2-5,many,TRBV3-1,CASSLGGQTQYF,TGTGCCAGCAGCCTGGGGGGGCAGACCCAGTACTTC
-,TRBJ1-1,many,TRBV15,CATRSGLNTEAFF,TGTGCCACCCGATCGGGACTAAACACTGAAGCTTTCTTT
-,TRBJ2-7,-,TRBV7-9,CASSGTARYEQYF,TGTGCCAGCAGTGGAACAGCCCGATACGAGCAGTACTTC
TRBD2,TRBJ2-7,many,TRBV6-2/TRBV6-3,CASSETSGRPTSYEQYF,TGTGCCAGCAGCGAGACTAGCGGGAGGCCCACTTCCTACGAGCAGTACTTC
TRBD1,TRBJ1-2,-,TRBV3-1,CASRPTGTGTNYGYTF,TGTGCCAGCAGACCGACCGGGACAGGTACTAACTATGGCTACACCTTC
-,TRBJ2-3,few,TRBV3-1,CASSQSGDTQYF,TGTGCCAGCAGCCAAAGTGGGGATACGCAGTATTTT
-,TRBJ2-7,many,TRBV3-1,CASSQVSGEQYF,TGTGCCAGCAGCCAAGTCAGTGGTGAGCAGTACTTC
TRBD1,TRBJ2-5,-,TRBV28,CASSPPPGQALQETQYF,TGTGCCAGCAGCCCCCCCCCGGGACAGGCTCTACAGGAGACCCAGTACTTC
-,TRBJ1-1,-,TRBV2,CASRTLTDPNAEAFF,TGTGCCAGCAGAACCCTGACGGACCCGAACGCTGAAGCTTTCTTT
TRBD2,TRBJ2-1,-,TRBV7-9,CASSLGAAGIGDEQFF,TGTGCCAGCAGCTTAGGGGCAGCGGGGATCGGCGATGAGCAGTTCTTC
-,TRBJ2-3,many,TRBV9,CASNPRPGGTDTQYF,TGTGCCAGCAACCCCCGTCCGGGGGGCACAGATACGCAGTATTTT
TRBD1,TRBJ1-3,many,TRBV6-5,CASRQGTGNTIYF,TGTGCCAGCAGACAGGGGACGGGAAACACCATATATTTT
TRBD1,TRBJ1-1,many,TRBV20-1,CSVHSQGVLFGTEAFF,TGCAGTGTTCATTCACAGGGGGTGTTATTCGGGACTGAAGCTTTCTTT
-,TRBJ2-3,medium-sized,TRBV7-2,CASSLGTDTQYF,TGTGCCAGCAGCTTGGGCACAGATACGCAGTATTTT
-,TRBJ2-3,many,TRBV7-2,CASSPGLAADTQYF,TGTGCCAGCAGCCCAGGGTTAGCGGCGGATACGCAGTATTTT
-,TRBJ1-1,many,TRBV6-5,CASSYSGDTKNTEAFF,TGTGCCAGCAGTTACTCGGGGGACACCAAAAACACTGAAGCTTTCTTT
-,TRBJ1-1,many,TRBV11-3,CASSFSGQTNTEAFF,TGTGCCAGCAGCTTTTCCGGACAGACGAACACTGAAGCTTTCTTT
TRBD2,TRBJ2-3,many,TRBV4-1,CASSHRGATSGATDTQYF,TGCGCCAGCAGCCACCGGGGGGCCACTAGCGGGGCCACAGATACGCAGTATTTT
TRBD2,TRBJ2-7,few,TRBV6-6,CASSPEGLTVNEQYF,TGTGCCAGCAGTCCAGAGGGACTAACTGTCAACGAGCAGTACTTC
-,TRBJ2-3,many,TRBV4-3,CASSQGSSTSADTQYF,TGCGCCAGCAGCCAAGGTTCTTCGACAAGCGCAGATACGCAGTATTTT
TRBD1,TRBJ1-1,medium-sized,TRBV4-2,CASSQPDRGFTEAFF,TGTGCCAGCAGCCAACCGGACAGGGGTTTCACTGAAGCTTTCTTT
-,TRBJ1-2,many,TRBV9,CASSVVESGSVLF,TGTGCCAGCAGCGTAGTAGAGTCTGGGTCCGTCCTCTTC
TRBD1,TRBJ2-7,many,TRBV5-1,CASSPNTGGSYEQYF,TGCGCCAGCAGCCCAAATACAGGGGGGTCCTACGAGCAGTACTTC
-,TRBJ1-4,many,TRBV6-6,CASSYRGGQPTNEKLFF,TGTGCCAGCAGTTATAGGGGGGGGCAACCAACTAATGAAAAACTGTTTTTT
TRBD2,TRBJ2-3,many,TRBV5-1,CASSLAGQRGSDTQYF,TGCGCCAGCAGCTTGGCAGGACAGCGGGGGAGTGATACGCAGTATTTT
-,TRBJ2-1,-,TRBV2,CASSLRGPNNEQFF,TGTGCCAGCAGCCTCCGGGGTCCAAACAATGAGCAGTTCTTC
-,TRBJ2-5,many,TRBV7-2,CASSLGPGSVGETQYF,TGTGCCAGCAGCTTAGGTCCCGGTAGCGTCGGAGAGACCCAGTACTTC
-,TRBJ2-2,-,TRBV5-5,CASSFPGDGELFF,TGTGCCAGCAGCTTCCCAGGGGACGGGGAGCTGTTTTTT
TRBD1,TRBJ1-1,few,TRBV19,CASSVFFRGLDTEAFF,TGTGCCAGTAGTGTTTTCTTCAGGGGGTTGGACACTGAAGCTTTCTTT
TRBD1,TRBJ1-6,many,TRBV5-1,CASSPVGTGLRNSPLHF,TGCGCCAGCAGCCCCGTGGGGACAGGACTCCGTAATTCACCCCTCCACTTT
-,TRBJ2-7,many,TRBV6-5,CASSYSYAGLSEQYF,TGTGCCAGCAGTTACTCGTACGCAGGGCTCTCCGAGCAGTACTTC
-,TRBJ2-7,-,TRBV7-9,CASSPKEGPVDEQYF,TGTGCCAGCAGCCCGAAGGAGGGCCCCGTCGACGAGCAGTACTTC